Listed below are T cell receptor beta chains from one sample, sequenced in a study of blood T cell repertoires in COVID-19. This table comes from immunoSEQ multiplex PCR, and its TCRdb copy is limited to in-frame clones, with some not included. Among some 200,000 clones listed, 88% were seen once. Source material: peripheral blood. These receptor sequences come from a man aged 70 or older with acute or convalescent COVID-19. The CDR3 runs from the conserved cysteine through the conserved F or W. The D gene is left open where the match is weak. Expanded clones are given a class, and other clones once, few, many or no size at all.

abundance	d_gene	v_gene	j_gene	CDR3aa	CDR3nt
NA	TRBD1	TRBV6-6	TRBJ1-2	CASSPQGGLPGDYGYTF	TGTGCCAGCAGTCCACAGGGGGGGCTACCAGGGGACTATGGCTACACCTTC
NA	TRBD1	TRBV30	TRBJ1-4	CAWSSGGAGEKLFF	TGTGCCTGGAGTTCAGGGGGCGCGGGTGAAAAACTGTTTTTT
NA	NA	TRBV25-1	TRBJ1-2	CASSEGHLYGYTF	TGTGCCAGCAGTGAAGGGCACCTCTATGGCTACACCTTC
once	NA	TRBV27	TRBJ2-1	CASSLSREMSSYNEQFF	TGTGCCAGCAGTTTATCGCGAGAGATGAGCTCCTACAATGAGCAGTTCTTC
NA	TRBD2	TRBV7-8	TRBJ2-1	CASTPASGSHSYNEQFF	TGTGCCAGCACCCCGGCTAGCGGGAGCCACTCCTACAATGAGCAGTTCTTC
few	TRBD1	TRBV19	TRBJ1-1	CASSRQGDTEAFF	TGTGCCAGTAGTCGCCAGGGGGACACTGAAGCTTTCTTT
few	TRBD2	TRBV7-2	TRBJ2-7	CATSVQAAGLGEQYF	TGTGCCACCTCCGTGCAAGCAGCGGGACTAGGCGAGCAGTACTTC
NA	TRBD1	TRBV13	TRBJ2-2	CASSPHRGAGELFF	TGTGCCAGCAGCCCACACAGGGGGGCCGGGGAGCTGTTTTTT
NA	TRBD2	TRBV27	TRBJ2-3	CASSPGTSGRATDTQYF	TGTGCCAGCAGTCCCGGGACTAGCGGGAGGGCCACAGATACGCAGTATTTT
few	NA	TRBV18	TRBJ2-3	CASSPPEGWSTDTQYF	TGTGCCAGCTCACCCCCTGAGGGTTGGAGCACAGATACGCAGTATTTT
NA	NA	TRBV7-2	TRBJ1-4	CASSLNPGTNEKLFF	TGTGCCAGCAGCTTAAACCCGGGTACTAATGAAAAACTGTTTTTT
NA	TRBD1	TRBV18	TRBJ2-1	CASSQDRSEQFF	TGTGCCAGCTCACAGGACAGGAGTGAGCAGTTCTTC
NA	NA	TRBV6-5	TRBJ1-1	CASSYSRGGINPEAFF	TGTGCCAGCAGTTACTCGCGAGGAGGGATTAACCCTGAAGCTTTCTTT
NA	NA	TRBV27	TRBJ1-5	CASSPLLRPGQPQHF	TGTGCCAGCAGTCCCCTTCTTAGGCCCGGGCAGCCCCAGCATTTT
NA	NA	TRBV20-1	TRBJ1-2	CSASVPRIDGYTF	TGCAGTGCTAGTGTTCCCAGGATCGATGGCTACACCTTC
NA	TRBD1	TRBV2	TRBJ1-2	CASSIQGNYGYTF	TGTGCCAGCAGTATACAGGGGAACTATGGCTACACCTTC
NA	TRBD2	TRBV9	TRBJ2-3	CASSVATSGSTDTQYF	TGTGCCAGCAGCGTAGCTACTAGCGGGTCCACAGATACGCAGTATTTT
NA	NA	TRBV19	TRBJ2-3	CASSIGGGGTDTQYF	TGTGCCAGTAGTATAGGGGGAGGAGGGACAGATACGCAGTATTTT
NA	TRBD1	TRBV18	TRBJ1-5	CASSPSSQGKPQHF	TGTGCCAGCTCACCGTCGTCACAGGGGAAGCCCCAGCATTTT
NA	NA	TRBV3-1/TRBV3-2	TRBJ1-1	CASSQLAGNTEAFF	TGTGCCAGCAGCCAACTTGCGGGGAACACTGAAGCTTTCTTT
NA	TRBD2	TRBV19	TRBJ2-5	CASSGGLAGVRETQYF	TGTGCCAGTAGCGGGGGACTAGCGGGAGTGAGAGAGACCCAGTACTTC
NA	NA	TRBV7-8	TRBJ1-5	CASSREGQGISNQPQHF	TGTGCCAGCAGCCGAGAGGGGCAGGGCATAAGCAATCAGCCCCAGCATTTT
NA	NA	TRBV3-1/TRBV3-2	TRBJ1-5	CASSQDPTVLTQHF	TGTGCCAGCAGCCAAGATCCGACAGTTCTGACCCAGCATTTT
NA	NA	TRBV5-1	TRBJ2-7	CASSFPGSYEQYF	TGCGCCAGCAGCTTCCCAGGTTCCTACGAGCAGTACTTC
once	NA	TRBV29-1	TRBJ1-3	CSVGRDSGNTIYF	TGCAGCGTTGGTAGAGACTCTGGAAACACCATATATTTT
NA	TRBD2	TRBV7-3	TRBJ2-3	CASGRGIPDTQYF	TGTGCCAGCGGGCGGGGGATTCCAGATACGCAGTATTTT
NA	NA	TRBV10-2	TRBJ2-2	CASSRDYTGELFF	TGCGCCAGCAGCCGGGATTACACCGGGGAGCTGTTTTTT
few	NA	TRBV6-5	TRBJ1-2	CASSSGPGYGYTF	TGTGCCAGCAGTTCAGGGCCAGGTTATGGCTACACCTTC
NA	TRBD1	TRBV3-1/TRBV3-2	TRBJ1-6	CASSQPTGGYDSPLHF	TGTGCCAGCAGCCAACCAACAGGGGGTTACGATTCACCCCTCCACTTT
NA	TRBD2	TRBV24-1	TRBJ2-1	CATSDRGLAVNEQFF	TGTGCCACCAGTGATAGGGGACTAGCGGTCAATGAGCAGTTCTTC
NA	NA	TRBV5-5	TRBJ1-1	CASSPRYKGDTEAFF	TGTGCCAGCAGCCCCCGTTATAAGGGGGACACTGAAGCTTTCTTT
NA	NA	TRBV9	TRBJ2-2	CASSFRTANTGELFF	TGTGCCAGCAGCTTTCGGACAGCTAACACCGGGGAGCTGTTTTTT